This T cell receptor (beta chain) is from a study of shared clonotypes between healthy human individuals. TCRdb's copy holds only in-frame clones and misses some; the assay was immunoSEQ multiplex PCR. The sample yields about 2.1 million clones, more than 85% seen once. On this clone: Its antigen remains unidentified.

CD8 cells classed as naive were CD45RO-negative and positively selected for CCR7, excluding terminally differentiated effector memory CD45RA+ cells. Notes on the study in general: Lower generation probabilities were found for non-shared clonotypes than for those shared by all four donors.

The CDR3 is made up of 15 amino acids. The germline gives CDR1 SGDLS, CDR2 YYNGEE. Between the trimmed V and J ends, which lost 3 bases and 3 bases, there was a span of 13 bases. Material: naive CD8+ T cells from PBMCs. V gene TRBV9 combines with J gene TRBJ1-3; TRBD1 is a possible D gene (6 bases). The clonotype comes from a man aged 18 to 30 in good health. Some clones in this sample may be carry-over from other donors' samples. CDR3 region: CASSGRQVLGNTIYF. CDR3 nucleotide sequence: TGTGCCAGCAGCGGCCGACAGGTTCTTGGAAACACCATATATTTT.